What follows are 25 T cell receptor beta chains derived from one specimen sequenced in a study of blood T cell repertoires in COVID-19. Method: immunoSEQ multiplex PCR; TCRdb's copy keeps in-frame clones and lacks some. The data contain about 190,000 clones, 70% to 85% of them seen just once; the ten biggest clones take up about 6.9%. The source material was peripheral blood. The receptors stem from a man older than 75 with COVID-19, enrolled during active disease.

V usage is TRBV15 and J usage is TRBJ2-5; D not certain. Germline lookup yields CDR1 LNHNV and CDR2 YYDKDF (reference sequence). CDR3 length equals 14 residues. Trimming left V 5 bases short and J 0 bases short, with 10 bases between. The CDR3 is CATSRPGNQETQYF. CDR3 in DNA: TGTGCCACCAGCCGCCCAGGCAACCAAGAGACCCAGTACTTC.

The chain recombines TRBV4-2 with TRBJ1-2; TRBD1 agrees at 7 bases. V shed 0 bases and J 0 bases; nucleotides not matched to a gene: 7. Per germline, CDR1 LGHNA and CDR2 YNFKEQ. The CDR3 runs 17 residues. The chain's CDR3 is CASSQDRTGPANYGYTF. The CDR3 DNA follows: TGTGCCAGCAGCCAAGACCGGACAGGCCCCGCTAACTATGGCTACACCTTC.

This rearrangement joins TRBV6-6 to TRBJ2-7; D call uncertain. Germline loops: CDR1 MNHNY, CDR2 SVGAGI (reference sequence). Between the trimmed V and J ends, which lost 5 bases and 7 bases, there was a span of 12 bases. This CDR3 contains 12 residues. CDR3 loop: CASSPTTTEQYF. The DNA of the CDR3 is TGTGCCAGCAGTCCCACGACAACTGAGCAGTACTTC.

In its sample, this clone was seen a few times. The chain joins TRBV4-2 to TRBJ2-7; the match to TRBD1 covers 7 bases. The CDR3 has 15 amino acids. V shed 1 base and J 0 bases; nucleotides not matched to a gene: 3. CDR1 and CDR2 from the germline V gene are LGHNA and YNFKEQ. The CDR3 spells CASSQGTGGSYEQYF. As DNA, the CDR3 is TGTGCCAGCAGCCAAGGGACAGGTGGCTCCTACGAGCAGTACTTC.

This clone was observed once. V is TRBV15 and J is TRBJ1-6; maybe TRBD1 (6 bases). The V end lost 1 base, the J end lost 6 bases, and 13 bases lay between the germline ends. CDR3 length equals 16 residues. Germline V gene data show CDR1 as LNHNV and CDR2 as YYDKDF (reference sequence). CDR3 DNA sequence: TGTGCCACCAGCAGAGCCGGGACACGCTCTAATTCACCCCTCCACTTT. Its translation is CATSRAGTRSNSPLHF.

CDR3 region: CASSLYTGNSNQPQHF. CDR3 nucleotides: TGTGCCAGCAGCTTATATACAGGGAATAGCAATCAGCCCCAGCATTTT. The chain is built from TRBV7-8 and TRBJ1-5; D perhaps matches TRBD1 (6 bases). V gave up 2 bases and J gave up 0 bases, with 11 bases separating them. This CDR3 has 16 residues. Germline V gene sequence: CDR1 SGHVS, CDR2 FQNEAQ.

The V gene is TRBV6-5, the J gene TRBJ2-1, with D perhaps TRBD2 (6 bases). Trimming pared 4 bases from V and 8 bases from J, leaving 15 bases between. The CDR3 is 14 residues long. Per the germline V gene, CDR1 is MNHEY and CDR2 is SVGAGI. As DNA, the CDR3 is TGTGCCAGCAGTTCCCAATCCCGGGGGTATGAGCAGTTCTTC. It is translated as CASSSQSRGYEQFF.

This chain uses TRBV27 with TRBJ2-7; the D is unclear. Per germline, CDR1 MNHEY and CDR2 SMNVEV (reference sequence). The CDR3 is 13 amino acids. V lost 4 bases and J 2 bases, leaving 9 bases between the germline ends. The CDR3 here is CASSSFRAYEQYF. CDR3 nucleotide sequence: TGTGCCAGCAGTTCCTTCCGGGCCTACGAGCAGTACTTC.

This clone has a single count. The chain combines TRBV12-3 or TRBV12-4 with TRBJ1-1; D is ambiguous. This CDR3 has 13 residues. V was trimmed by 4 bases and J by 0 bases, leaving 6 bases between them. For the CDR3, the DNA is TGTGCCAGCAGTTCTCAGGTGAACACTGAAGCTTTCTTT. This encodes CASSSQVNTEAFF.

This rearrangement joins TRBV10-3 to TRBJ2-7, with TRBD2 identical over 12 bases. CDR3 length: 15 amino acids. The J segment lost 7 bases and the V segment lost 3 bases, leaving 7 bases of the junction unmatched. The germline V gene has CDR1 ENHRY and CDR2 SYGVKD. The CDR3 DNA sequence: TGTGCCATCAGTGAATTAAGGACTAGCGGGGAAGAGCAGTACTTC. Protein sequence: CAISELRTSGEEQYF.

The CDR3 DNA follows: TGTGCCAGCAGCGTAGCCCCCTTAGCGGGGGGGCCCGGGGAGCTGTTTTTT. It encodes CASSVAPLAGGPGELFF. The chain employs TRBV9 and TRBJ2-2, with 11 nucleotides matching TRBD2. The trim removed 0 bases at V and 6 bases at J, leaving 7 bases unmatched. This CDR3 has 17 amino acids. Looked up from germline, CDR1 is SGDLS and CDR2 is YYNGEE.

The chain has TRBV18 and TRBJ1-1, with no clear D. Germline V gives CDR1 KGHSH, CDR2 LQKENI. Trimming removed 5 bases from V and 1 base from J, with 8 bases in between. CDR3 length equals 13 residues. CDR3 nucleotides: TGTGCCAGCTCAGATGCAGAGAACACTGAAGCTTTCTTT. Translated: CASSDAENTEAFF.

The chain is built from TRBV5-1 and TRBJ2-7, with TRBD2 matching 11 bases. The junction had 13 bases not matched to a gene; V was cut back by 4 bases and J by 7 bases. The CDR3 contains 16 residues. From germline, CDR1 is SGHRS and CDR2 YFSETQ. The CDR3 DNA reads TGCGCCAGCAGCCAAGTCACTAGCGGGGGTTTCGCGGAGCAGTACTTC. It codes for CASSQVTSGGFAEQYF.

The V and J genes are TRBV28 and TRBJ1-6; 10 positions agree with TRBD1. J lost 10 bases, V lost 1 base, and 4 bases had no gene match. The germline V gene encodes CDR1 MDHEN and CDR2 SYDVKM. CDR3 length: 15 amino acids. The CDR3 loop reads CASSLYGTGESPLHF. CDR3 sequence (DNA): TGTGCCAGCAGTTTATACGGGACAGGGGAGTCACCCCTCCACTTT.

The J gene is TRBJ2-5, the V gene TRBV7-8, with 7 bases lining up with TRBD2. Germline V gene lookup returns CDR1 SGHVS and CDR2 FQNEAQ. This CDR3 is built from 14 residues. The junction had 8 bases not matched to a gene; V was cut back by 5 bases and J by 5 bases. Written as DNA, the CDR3 is TGTGCCAGCAGCGGAGGCGGGGGTTGGGAGACCCAGTACTTC. Its translation is CASSGGGGWETQYF. Full variable domain (remainder filled in from reference TRBV7-8 and TRBJ2-5): GAGVSQSPRYKVAKRGQDVALRCDPISGHVSLFWYQQALGQGPEFLTYFQNEAQLDKSGLPSDRFFAERPEGSVSTLKIQRTQQEDSAVYLCASSGGGGWETQYFGPGTRLLVL.

Written as DNA, the CDR3 is TGTGCCAGCAGCTTTGAGGATTGGACTGAAGCTTTCTTT. This sequence encodes CASSFEDWTEAFF. The V gene is TRBV7-2, the J gene TRBJ1-1; D remains ambiguous. Trimming left V 3 bases short and J 5 bases short, with 10 bases between. The germline gives CDR1 SGHTA, CDR2 FQGNSA. The CDR3 contains 13 residues. Complete variable domain (other parts from reference TRBV7-2 and TRBJ1-1): GAGVSQSPSNKVTEKGKDVELRCDPISGHTALYWYRQSLGQGLEFLIYFQGNSAPDKSGLPSDRFSAERTGGSVSTLTIQRTQQEDSAVYLCASSFEDWTEAFFGQGTRLTVV.

This sequence joins TRBV7-9 and TRBJ2-5, with TRBD1 matching 12 bases. The CDR3 runs to 16 residues. Germline values: CDR1 SEHNR, CDR2 FQNEAQ (reference sequence). V lost 5 bases to trimming and J lost 5 bases; unmatched junction nucleotides: 9. The CDR3 is CASSRGTGGVRETQYF. DNA for the CDR3: TGTGCCAGCAGCCGAGGGACAGGGGGCGTTCGGGAGACCCAGTACTTC. Based on the CDR3 plus reference TRBV7-9 and TRBJ2-5, the full variable domain is DTGVSQNPRHKITKRGQNVTFRCDPISEHNRLYWYRQTLGQGPEFLTYFQNEAQLEKSRLLSDRFSAERPKGSFSTLEIQRTEQGDSAMYLCASSRGTGGVRETQYFGPGTRLLVL.

The chain links TRBV2 to TRBJ1-2; D gene unclear. The germline gives CDR1 SNHLY, CDR2 FYNNEI. The CDR3 totals 10 residues. The germline V and J ends were trimmed by 8 bases and 7 bases, with 8 bases remaining between them. The CDR3 nucleotides read TGTGCCAGCGGTAAGAGTGGCTACACCTTC. Translating gives CASGKSGYTF.

The chain has TRBV5-4 and TRBJ2-6; maybe TRBD1 (5 bases). Trimming shortened V by 1 base and J by 0 bases, and 8 bases separated the two germline ends. This CDR3 spans 16 amino acids. The germline V gene has CDR1 SGHNT and CDR2 YYREEE (reference sequence). The CDR3 bases are TGTGCCAGCAGCTTGCAGGGCGGCTCTGGGGCCAACGTCCTGACTTTC. It translates to CASSLQGGSGANVLTF.

The V and J genes are TRBV28 and TRBJ1-1; 9 bases agree with TRBD1. Germline values: CDR1 MDHEN, CDR2 SYDVKM. The CDR3 loop spans 14 amino acids. The J segment lost 11 bases and the V segment lost 6 bases, leaving 13 bases of the junction unmatched. For the CDR3, the DNA is TGTGCCAGCAGACGGGACAGGGCTGTGAGGAAGGCTTTCTTT. It codes for CASRRDRAVRKAFF.

V gene TRBV5-1 combines with J gene TRBJ2-2, with D possibly TRBD1 on 5 matching bases. In germline, CDR1 is SGHRS, CDR2 YFSETQ. The CDR3 is made up of 16 amino acids. V was pared by 2 bases and J by 0 bases, with 11 bases between. The CDR3 bases are TGCGCCAGCAGCTTTCAGGGCCTAGCGAACACCGGGGAGCTGTTTTTT. Translated, it gives CASSFQGLANTGELFF.

The rearrangement links TRBV28 to TRBJ1-5; 7 nucleotides agree with TRBD1. The length of the CDR3 is 14 residues. The V and J ends lost 7 bases and 6 bases, in that order; junction bases with no gene match: 9. The germline CDR1 and CDR2 sequences are MDHEN and SYDVKM. The CDR3 loop is CASNREGAVQPQHF. CDR3 DNA: TGTGCCAGCAATCGTGAGGGGGCGGTTCAGCCCCAGCATTTT.

V usage is TRBV3-1 (or the pseudogene TRBV3-2) and J usage is TRBJ1-1; D is perhaps TRBD1 (6 bases). Germline V gene sequence: CDR1 LGHDT, CDR2 YNNKEL (reference sequence). The CDR3 totals 15 residues. V gave up 3 bases and J gave up 0 bases, with 11 bases separating them. The CDR3 DNA sequence: TGTGCCAGCAGCCACCAGGGACAACTGAACACTGAAGCTTTCTTT. This sequence encodes CASSHQGQLNTEAFF.

The V and J genes are TRBV12-5 and TRBJ2-6, with D tentatively TRBD1 (5 bases). Germline CDR1 and CDR2: LGHNT and FRNRAP. This CDR3 region has 18 residues. Trimming took 5 bases from V and 4 from J, leaving 21 bases between them. The CDR3 nucleotides read TGTGCTAGTGGTCCCTCGCGGCCAAGGGGCTCCGGGGCCAACGTCCTGACTTTC. This codes for CASGPSRPRGSGANVLTF.

The chain employs TRBV5-8 and TRBJ1-1, with D possibly TRBD1 on 5 matching bases. The V and J ends lost 4 bases and 5 bases respectively, with 12 bases between them. Germline CDR1 reads SGHTS; CDR2 reads YDEGEE. CDR3 length equals 13 residues. This CDR3 reads CASSLLQGTEAFF. The CDR3 DNA reads TGTGCCAGCAGCCTACTCCAGGGTACTGAAGCTTTCTTT.